This section outlines one T cell receptor beta chain sequence together with its context. Its antigen is as yet unknown. MiXCR, run by TCRdb on the 5' RACE reads, gives a single entry per CDR3 protein. Of 500,000 to 650,000 distinct CDR3 sequences in the sample, around 20% were seen once. The germline V and J ends were trimmed by 4 bases and 5 bases, with 14 bases remaining between them. Germline assignment: CDR1 SGHRS and CDR2 YFSETQ. This CDR3 spans 14 amino acids. These data originate in a study of identical twins. Findings of the study overall: Potential partial confounding of zero-insertion analyses by invariant MAIT and iNKT cells was noted.

The data were also submitted as part of a second study, on yellow fever vaccine responses in identical twins.

This sequence originates from a woman under 30 in good health. This chain connects TRBV5-1 to TRBJ2-3, with D possibly TRBD1 on 5 matching bases. The sample comprised CD4+ T cells sorted from blood. The DNA of the CDR3 is TGCGCCAGCAGCAAAGGGGTGGGGCAAGATACGCAGTATTTT. Translating it yields CASSKGVGQDTQYF.